This T cell receptor beta chain was obtained from a study of cytomegalovirus exposure and HLA in healthy donors. V was clipped by 4 bases and J by 1 base; unmatched bases: 9. Germline CDR1 SGHNT, CDR2 YYREEE (reference sequence). The CDR3 totals 16 residues. Researchers ran the PCR with 60 Vbeta and 13 Jbeta primers. Profiling relied on immunoSEQ multiplex PCR, and the TCRdb table lists in-frame clones only, not all of them. Among roughly 73,000 clones listed, roughly 83% were seen once. This clone has just one count. The TCR comes from a woman in her fifties or sixties in good health and CMV-seronegative. Sample: PBMCs. V and J are TRBV5-4 and TRBJ2-5; 8 nucleotides line up with TRBD1. Here the CDR3 reads CASSPPDRGTQETQYF. The DNA of the CDR3 is TGTGCCAGCAGCCCTCCAGACAGGGGCACCCAAGAGACCCAGTACTTC.